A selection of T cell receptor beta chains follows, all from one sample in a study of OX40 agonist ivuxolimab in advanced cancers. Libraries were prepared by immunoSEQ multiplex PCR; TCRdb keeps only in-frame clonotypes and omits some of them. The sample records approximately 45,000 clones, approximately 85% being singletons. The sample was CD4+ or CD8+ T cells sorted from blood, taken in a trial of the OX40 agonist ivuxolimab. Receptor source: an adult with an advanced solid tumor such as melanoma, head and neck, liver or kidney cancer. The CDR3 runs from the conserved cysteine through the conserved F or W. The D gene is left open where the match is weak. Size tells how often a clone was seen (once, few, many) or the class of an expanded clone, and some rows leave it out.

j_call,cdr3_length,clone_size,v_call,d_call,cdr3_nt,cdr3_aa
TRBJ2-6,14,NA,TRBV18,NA,TGTGCCAGCTCACCAGACTCTGGGGCCAACGTCCTGACTTTC,CASSPDSGANVLTF
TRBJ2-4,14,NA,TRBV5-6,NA,TGTGCCAGCAGCCATCTCACAGTATCAAACATTCAGTACTTC,CASSHLTVSNIQYF
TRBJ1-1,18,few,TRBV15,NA,TGTGCCACCAGCTTCCCCCAAGGAGGGGGGAATCCGAACACTGAAGCTTTCTTT,CATSFPQGGGNPNTEAFF
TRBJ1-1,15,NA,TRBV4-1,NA,TGCGCCAGCAGCCAAGCGGCGGGGGACCACACTGAAGCTTTCTTT,CASSQAAGDHTEAFF
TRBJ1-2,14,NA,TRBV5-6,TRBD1,TGTGCCAGCAGCGCCGGGACAGGGGTCTATGGCTACACCTTC,CASSAGTGVYGYTF
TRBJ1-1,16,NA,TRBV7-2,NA,TGTGCCAGCAGCTTAAAGCGTTATAAGGGGAACACTGAAGCTTTCTTT,CASSLKRYKGNTEAFF
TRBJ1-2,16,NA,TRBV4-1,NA,TGCGCCAGCAGCCAAGAAGGGACATCCTTCAACTATGGCTACACCTTC,CASSQEGTSFNYGYTF
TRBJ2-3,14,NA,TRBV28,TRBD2,TGTGCCAGCAGTCTAACGACTAGCACGGATACGCAGTATTTT,CASSLTTSTDTQYF
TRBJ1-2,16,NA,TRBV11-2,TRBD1,TGTGCCAGCAGCTCCGGACAGGCTTCGGGGTACTATGGCTACACCTTC,CASSSGQASGYYGYTF
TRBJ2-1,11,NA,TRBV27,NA,TGTGCCAGCAGTTTACGAGATGAGCAGTTCTTC,CASSLRDEQFF
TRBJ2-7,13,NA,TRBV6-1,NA,TGCGCCAGCAGTGACCAGGGTGCCTACGAGCAGTACTTC,CASSDQGAYEQYF
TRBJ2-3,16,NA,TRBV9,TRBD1,TGTGCCAGCAGCGACGGAGGGACAGGGCCTATCAATACGCAGTATTTT,CASSDGGTGPINTQYF
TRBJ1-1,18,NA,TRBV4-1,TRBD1,TGCGCCAGCAGCCAAGACGGGGGACAGGGGGTCTTTGGTGCTGAAGCTTTCTTT,CASSQDGGQGVFGAEAFF
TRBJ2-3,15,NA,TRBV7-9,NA,TGTGCCAGCAGCGCACAGGGTGTTACACTAGATACGCAGTATTTT,CASSAQGVTLDTQYF
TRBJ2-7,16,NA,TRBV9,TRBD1,TGTGCCAGCAGCGTTGGGTCGGGACAGGGGATGTACGAGCAGTACTTC,CASSVGSGQGMYEQYF
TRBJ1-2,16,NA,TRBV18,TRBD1,TGTGCCAGCTCATCCTCCGGGACAGGGGTGAGCTATGGCTACACCTTC,CASSSSGTGVSYGYTF
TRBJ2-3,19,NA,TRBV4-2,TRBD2,TGTGCCAGCAGCCAAGACGGGGCTAGCGGGGGCCCCGGAGAAGATACGCAGTATTTT,CASSQDGASGGPGEDTQYF
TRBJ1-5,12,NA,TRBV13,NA,TGTGCCAGCAGTACAGGGCGTCAGCCCCAGCATTTT,CASSTGRQPQHF
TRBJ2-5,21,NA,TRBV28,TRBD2,TGTGCCAGCAGTTTAGACCACCTTAGAGGCGGGGGTTCCAATAAAGGGGAGACCCAGTACTTC,CASSLDHLRGGGSNKGETQYF
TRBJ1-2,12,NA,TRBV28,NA,TGTGCCAGCAGTTTTGTGGGGGAATGGTACACCTTC,CASSFVGEWYTF
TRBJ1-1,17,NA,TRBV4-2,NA,TGTGCCAGCAGCCAAGAAATTTTGGCAGGGGCCCTTCTGACAGCTTTCTTT,CASSQEILAGALLTAFF
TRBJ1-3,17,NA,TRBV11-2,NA,TGTGCCAGCAGCCCACTCCCGGGGCTAAACTCTGGAAACACCATATATTTT,CASSPLPGLNSGNTIYF
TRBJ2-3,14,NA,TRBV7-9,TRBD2,TGTGCCAGCAGCACCGGGACTAGCGGAGATACGCAGTATTTT,CASSTGTSGDTQYF
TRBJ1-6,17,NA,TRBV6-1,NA,TGTGCCAGCAGTGCCCGTGGGTTCGATAGTTCGTATTCACCCCTCCACTTT,CASSARGFDSSYSPLHF
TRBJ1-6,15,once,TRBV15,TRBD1,TGTGCCACCAGCGACACCGGGACAGGGGTCTCACCCCTCCACTTT,CATSDTGTGVSPLHF
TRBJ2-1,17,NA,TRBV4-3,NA,TGCGCCAGCAGCCAAGATCGCGTCAGTTCATCGTACAATGAGCAGTTCTTC,CASSQDRVSSSYNEQFF
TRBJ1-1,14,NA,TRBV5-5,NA,TGTGCCAGCAGCCCGGGGGGGTCGAACACTGAAGCTTTCTTT,CASSPGGSNTEAFF
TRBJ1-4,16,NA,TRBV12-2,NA,TGTGCAAGTCGCGATCGAAATGGAGGAGGTATAGAAAAACTGTTTTTT,CASRDRNGGGIEKLFF
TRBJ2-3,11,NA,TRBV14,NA,TGTGCCAGCAGCCAAGGACATACGCAGTATTTT,CASSQGHTQYF
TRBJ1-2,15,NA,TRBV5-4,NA,TGTGCCAGCAGCTCCACGGACAGCGCTCGCTATGGCTACACCTTC,CASSSTDSARYGYTF
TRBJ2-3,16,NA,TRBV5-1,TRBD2,TGCGCCAGCAGCTTGGCCCAGCGGGGGGGGGCGGATACGCAGTATTTT,CASSLAQRGGADTQYF
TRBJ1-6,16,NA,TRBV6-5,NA,TGTGCCAGCAGTTACTCCGAGGGCTCGTATAATTCACCCCTCCACTTT,CASSYSEGSYNSPLHF
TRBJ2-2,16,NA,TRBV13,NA,TGTGCCAGCAGCTTAGTGGCGCTTAAACACACCGGGGAGCTGTTTTTT,CASSLVALKHTGELFF
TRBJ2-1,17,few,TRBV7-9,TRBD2,TGTGCCAGCAGCTTTACCATAGCGGGGAGCTCCTACAATGAGCAGTTCTTC,CASSFTIAGSSYNEQFF
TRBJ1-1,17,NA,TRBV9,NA,TGTGCCAGCAGCGCCCCCCGTGAGGCGGCCCAGAACACTGAAGCTTTCTTT,CASSAPREAAQNTEAFF
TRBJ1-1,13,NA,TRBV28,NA,TGTGCCAGCAGTGGGACCGAAAACACTGAAGCTTTCTTT,CASSGTENTEAFF
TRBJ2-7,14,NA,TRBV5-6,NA,TGTGCCAGCAGCTCCGGGACTTCCTCCTACGAGCAGTACTTC,CASSSGTSSYEQYF
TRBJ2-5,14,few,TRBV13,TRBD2,TGTGCCAGCAGCCAAGCGGGGGGGAGGGAGACCCAGTACTTC,CASSQAGGRETQYF
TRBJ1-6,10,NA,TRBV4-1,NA,TGCGCCAGCAGCGGTGAAGCCCTCCACTTT,CASSGEALHF
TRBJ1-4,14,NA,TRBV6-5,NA,TGTGCCAGTGGGTCGGGACAACTAAATGAAAAACTGTTTTTT,CASGSGQLNEKLFF
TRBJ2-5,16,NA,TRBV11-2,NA,TGTGCCAGCAGCTTAAGTCCCCGGGGTGGGGAAGAGACCCAGTACTTC,CASSLSPRGGEETQYF
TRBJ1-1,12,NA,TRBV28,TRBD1,TGTGCCACTATGGACAGGGGGGCTGAAGCTTTCTTT,CATMDRGAEAFF
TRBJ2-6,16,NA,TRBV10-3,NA,TGTGCCATCAGTAGGACAGATCCGTCTGGGGCCAACGTCCTGACTTTC,CAISRTDPSGANVLTF
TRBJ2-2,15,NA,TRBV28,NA,TGTGCCAGCAGGTTGACAGGCTTAAACACCGGGGAGCTGTTTTTT,CASRLTGLNTGELFF
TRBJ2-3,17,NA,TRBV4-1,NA,TGCGCCAGCAGCCAAGCCGGGGGCTACGGGGGCACAGATACGCAGTATTTT,CASSQAGGYGGTDTQYF
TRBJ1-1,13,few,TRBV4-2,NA,TGTGCCAGCAGCCCGTATCAAGGGGCTGAAGCTTTCTTT,CASSPYQGAEAFF
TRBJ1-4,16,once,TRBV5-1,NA,TGCGCCAGCAGCGAAATGGACTTCAGGGTAAATGAAAAACTGTTTTTT,CASSEMDFRVNEKLFF
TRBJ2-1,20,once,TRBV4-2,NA,TGTGCCAGCAGCCAAGTTAGCTTTCTTTCGCCCACCTTGTCCTACAATGAGCAGTTCTTC,CASSQVSFLSPTLSYNEQFF